A selection of T cell receptor beta chains follows, all from one sample in a study of shared clonotypes between healthy human individuals. Profiling relied on immunoSEQ multiplex PCR, and the TCRdb table lists in-frame clones only, not all of them. The data contain approximately 740,000 clones, around 92% of them seen just once; the ten biggest clones take up 24%. Sequencing input: naive CD8+ T cells sorted from blood. The origin of the receptors is a man aged 30-40 years in good health. Each CDR3 is given with its conserved first and last residue. The order of the fields is D gene, clone size, J gene, V gene, CDR3 DNA, CDR3 protein. A D gene is named only where the DNA matches it firmly. Only some rows state a clone size, as once, few, many or a class for expanded clones.

.,.,TRBJ1-5,TRBV6-5,TGTGCCAGCAGTTACTCGATAGGGCAGCCCCAGCATTTT,CASSYSIGQPQHF
.,.,TRBJ2-7,TRBV11-2,TGTGCCAGCAGCAGATGGACAGCCCCCTACGAGCAGTACTTC,CASSRWTAPYEQYF
.,.,TRBJ2-5,TRBV14,TGTGCCAGCAGCCAGAAGTACCAAGAGACCCAGTACTTC,CASSQKYQETQYF
.,once,TRBJ1-3,TRBV29-1,TGCAGCGTTGCGGAGGGAACTGGAAACACCATATATTTT,CSVAEGTGNTIYF
TRBD2,.,TRBJ2-1,TRBV15,TGTGCCACCAGCAGTGGTAGCGGGACGACCTACAATGAGCAGTTCTTC,CATSSGSGTTYNEQFF
TRBD2,.,TRBJ2-2,TRBV2,TGTGCCAGCAGTGAATCTACGGGAGGGCTCACCGGGGAGCTGTTTTTT,CASSESTGGLTGELFF
.,.,TRBJ2-7,TRBV7-8,TGTGCCAGCAGCTTAGAGGTGACCTACGAGCAGTACTTC,CASSLEVTYEQYF
TRBD2,few,TRBJ2-7,TRBV5-1,TGCGCCAGCCGGGGACTAGCGCTCTACGAGCAGTACTTC,CASRGLALYEQYF
TRBD1,.,TRBJ1-2,TRBV7-9,TGTGCCAGCAGCCCTAGAGAAGGGGGCCATGGCTACACCTTC,CASSPREGGHGYTF
.,.,TRBJ2-7,TRBV4-3,TGCGCCAGCAGCCAAGGTGGGGGTGGCGAGCAGTACTTC,CASSQGGGGEQYF
TRBD2,.,TRBJ2-3,TRBV7-3,TGTGCCAGCAGCTTAGCGGGAGGGTTGTCAGATACGCAGTATTTT,CASSLAGGLSDTQYF
TRBD2,.,TRBJ2-3,TRBV7-2,TGTGCCAGCAGCTTCTTCATCGCGCGGGAGGTTGGGGCAGATACGCAGTATTTT,CASSFFIAREVGADTQYF
TRBD2,.,TRBJ2-3,TRBV7-2,TGTGCCAGCAGCTTAGTTCCGGGAGGGGCGACAGATACGCAGTATTTT,CASSLVPGGATDTQYF
TRBD1,.,TRBJ2-5,TRBV28,TGTGCCAGCAGGAGACCGACCGGGACAGGGATACAAGAGACCCAGTACTTC,CASRRPTGTGIQETQYF
TRBD1,.,TRBJ2-3,TRBV18,TGTGCCAGCTCACCATCCCGGGACAGGGAAATCACAGATACGCAGTATTTT,CASSPSRDREITDTQYF
.,.,TRBJ1-5,TRBV4-3,TGCGCCAGCAGCCAAGACGGGGGACGGAATCAGCCCCAGCATTTT,CASSQDGGRNQPQHF
TRBD1,few,TRBJ2-3,TRBV29-1,TGCAGCGTAAACACAGGGGCTACTACCACAGATACGCAGTATTTT,CSVNTGATTTDTQYF
.,.,TRBJ2-5,TRBV14,TGTGCCAGTTCGTACCAAGAGACCCAGTACTTC,CASSYQETQYF
TRBD2,.,TRBJ2-7,TRBV25-1,TGTGCCAGCAGTGAGGTCGGGACTAGCGGGAGCTACGAGCAGTACTTC,CASSEVGTSGSYEQYF
.,.,TRBJ2-7,TRBV10-2,TGCGCCAGCAGTGAGTCGACGGGGATACTCTACGAGCAGTACTTC,CASSESTGILYEQYF
.,.,TRBJ2-3,TRBV27,TGTGCCAGCGTCGCAAGGGGGATGATCACAGATACGCAGTATTTT,CASVARGMITDTQYF
.,.,TRBJ1-4,TRBV7-9,TGTGCCAGCAGACTCTCAGGACCAAATGAAAAACTGTTTTTT,CASRLSGPNEKLFF
TRBD1,.,TRBJ1-3,TRBV11-3,TGTGCCAGCAGCCGGGGGACAGGCTCTGGAAACACCATATATTTT,CASSRGTGSGNTIYF
.,.,TRBJ1-2,TRBV6-5,TGTGCCAGCAGTTACTCCTCCGGGGGACGCCTCTATGGCTACACCTTC,CASSYSSGGRLYGYTF
.,.,TRBJ2-6,TRBV21-1,TGTGCCAGCAGCAAAGCTGGCAGCGTATCCTCTGGGGCCAACGTCCTGACTTTC,CASSKAGSVSSGANVLTF
TRBD2,.,TRBJ2-1,TRBV19,TGTGCCAGTACGGGACTAGCGGGAGGGAACAATGAGCAGTTCTTC,CASTGLAGGNNEQFF
TRBD2,.,TRBJ2-1,TRBV7-9,TGTGCCAGCAGTCAAGCGGGAGCCTACAATGAGCAGTTCTTC,CASSQAGAYNEQFF
TRBD2,once,TRBJ2-2,TRBV6-6,TGTGCCAGCAGTTACCTTGGCGGGAGCGCAACCGGGGAGCTGTTTTTT,CASSYLGGSATGELFF
.,.,TRBJ2-7,TRBV5-1,TGCGCCAGCAGCTGGGGACCAGACTACGAGCAGTACTTC,CASSWGPDYEQYF
TRBD2,.,TRBJ2-1,TRBV4-3,TGCGCCAGCAGCCAAGATCGGACCGGGACTAGCGTCTACAATGAGCAGTTCTTC,CASSQDRTGTSVYNEQFF
TRBD1,.,TRBJ2-6,TRBV7-8,TGTGCCAGCAGACCGGGACAGGGGCCTGGGGCCAACGTCCTGACTTTC,CASRPGQGPGANVLTF